Each of the 27 T cell receptor beta chains below was sequenced from the same sample in a study of STAT3 mutations in large granular lymphocyte leukemia. Only in-frame clones appear in the TCRdb table, and some are missing; sequencing was by immunoSEQ multiplex PCR. The sample contains around 10,000 clones, about 50% of which appear only once. For these receptors, no antigen is known. The study's findings and limits: At least one immunodominant TCR beta clonotype appeared in every T-cell large granular lymphocyte leukemia patient.

Sequenced sample: peripheral blood mononuclear cells. Receptors were obtained from a boy aged 10-17 years with T-cell large granular lymphocyte leukemia. Some clones in this sample may be carry-over from other donors' samples.

This clone was observed a handful of times. V and J are TRBV12-5 and TRBJ1-5, with TRBD1 identical over 8 bases. The ends lost 2 bases at V and 2 bases at J; junction bases unmatched: 8. Germline CDR1 is LGHNT and CDR2 is FRNRAP. The CDR3 totals 17 residues. This chain's CDR3 is CASGLNRGGIGNQPQHF. The DNA of the CDR3 is TGTGCTAGTGGTTTGAACAGGGGGGGAATTGGCAATCAGCCCCAGCATTTT.

This clone came up a few times. The rearrangement joins TRBV5-1 to TRBJ2-5; TRBD1 matches at 9 bases. There are 16 residues in the CDR3. Trimming took 3 bases from V and 5 from J; bases not matched to a gene: 11. CDR1 is SGHRS and CDR2 is YFSETQ in the germline V gene. Here the CDR3 DNA reads TGCGCCAGCAGCTCCACCGGGACAGGGCGTCTGGAGACCCAGTACTTC. It encodes CASSSTGTGRLETQYF.

The CDR3 loop reads CASSPYGDTQYF. Written as DNA, the CDR3 is TGTGCCAGCAGCCCATACGGGGATACGCAGTATTTT. The J gene is TRBJ2-3, the V gene TRBV7-2; no clear D gene. Germline CDR1 and CDR2: SGHTA and FQGNSA. The CDR3 totals 12 residues. V lost 5 bases, J lost 6 bases, and 9 bases lay in between.

The chain links TRBV7-2 to TRBJ1-2; possibly TRBD1 for D (5 bases). V was clipped by 5 bases and J by 4 bases, with 17 bases between them. The CDR3 contains 15 residues. Germline V gene lookup returns CDR1 SGHTA and CDR2 FQGNSA. The CDR3 spells CASSPSGDAAYGYTF. The CDR3 region has the DNA TGTGCCAGCAGCCCAAGTGGGGACGCGGCCTATGGCTACACCTTC. The full variable domain, rest sourced from reference TRBV7-2 and TRBJ1-2, is GAGVSQSPSNKVTEKGKDVELRCDPISGHTALYWYRQSLGQGLEFLIYFQGNSAPDKSGLPSDRFSAERTGGSVSTLTIQRTQQEDSAVYLCASSPSGDAAYGYTFGSGTRLTVV.

This clone was counted between two and nine times. CDR3 protein: CASSAGQPQDTQYF. The CDR3 nucleotides are TGCGCCAGCAGCGCGGGACAACCCCAGGATACGCAGTATTTT. V is TRBV5-1 and J is TRBJ2-3; D might be TRBD1 or TRBD2, each matching 6 bases. Germline CDR1 reads SGHRS; CDR2 reads YFSETQ. The length of the CDR3 is 14 residues. The germline V and J ends were trimmed by 4 bases and 6 bases, with 15 bases remaining between them.

J is TRBJ1-2 and V is TRBV18, with TRBD1 identical over 7 bases. The CDR3 loop spans 14 amino acids. Germline CDR1 KGHSH, CDR2 LQKENI. V lost 2 bases to trimming and J lost 3 bases; unmatched junction nucleotides: 3. This CDR3 reads CASSPSTGDYGYTF. In DNA, the CDR3 is TGTGCCAGCTCACCATCCACAGGGGACTATGGCTACACCTTC. Variable domain in full (rest from reference TRBV18 and TRBJ1-2): NAGVMQNPRHLVRRRGQEARLRCSPMKGHSHVYWYRQLPEEGLKFMVYLQKENIIDESGMPKERFSAEFPKEGPSILRIQQVVRGDSAAYFCASSPSTGDYGYTFGSGTRLTVV.

V is TRBV5-1 and J is TRBJ2-2; D unresolved. This CDR3 region has 15 residues. Per the germline V gene, CDR1 is SGHRS and CDR2 is YFSETQ. Trimming cost V 4 bases and J 0 bases, with 10 bases left between them. The CDR3 protein is CASSQAYANTGELFF. The CDR3 DNA reads as TGCGCCAGCAGCCAGGCTTACGCGAACACCGGGGAGCTGTTTTTT.

The chain recombines TRBV5-1 with TRBJ1-2; possibly TRBD1 for D (6 bases). Germline V CDR1 and CDR2: SGHRS, YFSETQ. The CDR3 is 13 amino acids. With 0 bases removed from V and 5 bases from J, the gap between germline ends came to 8 bases. The CDR3 sequence is CASSLDREYGYTF. Here the CDR3 DNA reads TGCGCCAGCAGCTTGGACAGGGAATATGGCTACACCTTC.

V usage is TRBV30 and J usage is TRBJ2-7; TRBD1 aligns across 10 bases. Germline loops: CDR1 GTSNPN, CDR2 SVGIG (reference sequence). The CDR3 totals 14 residues. Germline trimming cut 2 bases from V and 7 bases from J; bases unmatched to any gene: 8. This chain's CDR3 is CAWSTRQGAGEQYF. In nucleotides, the CDR3 is TGTGCCTGGAGTACTCGACAGGGGGCTGGAGAGCAGTACTTC.

The chain has TRBV5-6 and TRBJ2-5, with a weak D call TRBD1 (5 bases). Trimming pared 1 base from V and 5 bases from J, leaving 12 bases between. From germline, CDR1 is SGHDT and CDR2 YYEEEE. This CDR3 contains 14 residues. As DNA, the CDR3 is TGTGCCAGCAGCTTGTGGGGCTCTTGGGAGACCCAGTACTTC. It yields the protein CASSLWGSWETQYF.

The rearrangement uses TRBV25-1 and TRBJ1-2, with D unclear. Germline V gene sequence: CDR1 MGHDK, CDR2 SYGVNS. Trimming pared 4 bases from V and 2 bases from J, leaving 17 bases between. The CDR3 is made up of 16 amino acids. The CDR3 protein is CASSVSGLAVNYGYTF. CDR3 in DNA: TGTGCCAGCAGTGTTAGTGGTTTGGCAGTAAACTATGGCTACACCTTC.

This chain links TRBV19 with TRBJ1-5; D gene uncertain. Germline CDR1 is LNHDA and CDR2 is SQIVND (reference sequence). CDR3 length: 15 residues. Trimming cost V 5 bases and J 3 bases, with 14 bases left between them. CDR3 DNA: TGTGCCAGTAGTGGTCGAGCAGGAGTCAATCAGCCCCAGCATTTT. Protein product: CASSGRAGVNQPQHF.

The chain uses TRBV29-1 and TRBJ2-5, with D unclear. Germline lookup yields CDR1 SQVTM and CDR2 ANQGSEA. V was clipped by 1 base and J by 1 base, with 10 bases between them. The CDR3 length is 14 residues. In nucleotides, the CDR3 is TGCAGCGTTGAAGGAGGACCTTTCCAAGAGACCCAGTACTTC. Amino acid sequence: CSVEGGPFQETQYF.

CDR3 bases: TGTGCCGTGAGTAGACAGGGAGAGACCCAGTACTTC. Protein sequence: CAVSRQGETQYF. The rearrangement joins TRBV10-3 to TRBJ2-5; TRBD1 agrees at 7 bases. The J segment lost 4 bases and the V segment lost 11 bases, leaving 7 bases of the junction unmatched. The germline CDR1 and CDR2 sequences are ENHRY and SYGVKD. CDR3 length: 12 residues.

The J gene is TRBJ2-7, the V gene TRBV2, with D possibly being TRBD1 or TRBD2 (7 bases each). CDR3 length: 14 residues. Germline CDR1 is SNHLY and CDR2 is FYNNEI. V dropped 10 bases and J dropped 2 bases, with 18 bases sitting between them. CDR3 coding DNA: TGTGCCACGACCCCCCAGGGGGGGGCCTACGAGCAGTACTTC. The encoded protein is CATTPQGGAYEQYF.

V usage is TRBV5-5 and J usage is TRBJ1-4; D is ambiguous. Germline-derived CDR1 and CDR2 are SGHKS and YYEKEE (reference sequence). The CDR3 is made up of 15 amino acids. V gave up 4 bases and J gave up 0 bases, with 10 bases separating them. CDR3 amino acids: CASSALAATNEKLFF. For the CDR3, the DNA is TGTGCCAGCAGCGCACTAGCGGCAACTAATGAAAAACTGTTTTTT.

This clone is deemed medium-sized (0.01 to 0.1%). The same CDR3 is also encoded by other DNA sequences in this sample. The chain is built from TRBV29-1 and TRBJ1-5, with 8 nucleotides matching TRBD1. The V and J ends lost 7 bases and 4 bases, in that order; junction bases with no gene match: 6. In germline, CDR1 is SQVTM, CDR2 ANQGSEA. This CDR3 is built from 13 residues. In DNA, the CDR3 is TGCAGCGCAGGACAGGGAGGGAATCAGCCCCAGCATTTT. This sequence encodes CSAGQGGNQPQHF.

Details on this clone: Its ends do not fully match the called genes, so a read error is possible. The gene calls are TRBV7-7 and TRBJ2-3; no reliable D call. CDR1 and CDR2 (germline): SSHAT, FNYEAQ (reference sequence). The CDR3 runs 15 residues. CDR3 DNA sequence: TGTGCTAGCAGCTTAGGAGACTCTAGCACAGATACGCAGTATTTT. Its translation is CASSLGDSSTDTQYF.

The V gene is TRBV4-1, the J gene TRBJ1-2; 9 bases are shared with TRBD1. The length of the CDR3 is 13 residues. V dropped 1 base and J dropped 7; count of bases not matched to a gene: 1. CDR1 is MGHRA and CDR2 is YSYEKL in the germline V gene. CDR3 sequence (DNA): TGCGCCAGCAGCCAAGGACAGGGGGTTGGCTACACCTTC. It codes for CASSQGQGVGYTF.

V is TRBV29-1 and J is TRBJ2-5; D uncertain. The germline CDR1 and CDR2 sequences are SQVTM and ANQGSEA. The CDR3 extends over 10 amino acids. V lost 4 bases and J lost 2, with 2 bases in between. CDR3 sequence (DNA): TGCAGCGTTGGACAAGAGACCCAGTACTTC. Translating gives CSVGQETQYF.

J is TRBJ1-2 and V is TRBV7-9; D is possibly TRBD1 (5 bases). The germline gives CDR1 SEHNR, CDR2 FQNEAQ (reference sequence). CDR3 length: 13 amino acids. Trimming removed 5 bases from V and 2 bases from J, with 9 bases in between. CDR3 coding DNA: TGTGCCAGCAGCCCGGGACGAAACTATGGCTACACCTTC. Its protein is CASSPGRNYGYTF.

The chain couples TRBV5-1 to TRBJ2-5, with D unclear. The CDR3 runs to 13 residues. Per germline, CDR1 SGHRS and CDR2 YFSETQ. V shed 4 bases and J shed 1 base, with 8 bases lying between them. Here the CDR3 reads CASSSTPQETQYF. The CDR3 coding sequence is TGCGCCAGCAGCAGTACTCCCCAAGAGACCCAGTACTTC.

This sequence joins TRBV7-9 and TRBJ2-4; D call uncertain. CDR1 is SEHNR, CDR2 FQNEAQ, per germline (reference sequence). This CDR3 comprises 13 residues. V was pared by 1 base and J by 1 base, with 2 bases between. CDR3 amino acids: CASSLGAKNIQYF. The CDR3 bases are TGTGCCAGCAGCTTAGGGGCCAAAAACATTCAGTACTTC.

The CDR3 region has the DNA TGTGCCAGCAGTGGCGGGACGATGTTCTTC. Translated: CASSGGTMFF. This chain uses TRBV2 with TRBJ2-1, with a possible D match to TRBD2 (6 bases). Germline loops: CDR1 SNHLY, CDR2 FYNNEI. Trimming stripped 4 bases from V and 15 bases from J, with 10 bases between. The CDR3 has 10 residues.

The chain carries TRBV30 and TRBJ1-3, with D possibly being TRBD1 (6 bases). Trimming removed 3 bases from V and 4 bases from J, with 13 bases in between. CDR3 size: 14 residues. The germline gives CDR1 GTSNPN, CDR2 SVGIG (reference sequence). This chain's CDR3 is CAWSSQGSGNTIYF. As DNA, the CDR3 is TGTGCCTGGAGCAGCCAGGGGTCGGGAAACACCATATATTTT.

The chain recombines TRBV5-1 with TRBJ2-3; no firm D call. V lost 1 base and J lost 4, with 25 bases in between. CDR1 and CDR2 from the germline V gene are SGHRS and YFSETQ. CDR3 length: 19 amino acids. The CDR3 DNA follows: TGCGCCAGCAGCTTGAGTATGAGCTTATTGAGCTTAGGCTCAGATACGCAGTATTTT. Protein sequence: CASSLSMSLLSLGSDTQYF.

The V gene is TRBV28, the J gene TRBJ1-2; 10 bases fit TRBD1. V dropped 6 bases and J dropped 7; count of bases not matched to a gene: 11. The germline V gene has CDR1 MDHEN and CDR2 SYDVKM. The CDR3 spans 15 residues. CDR3 residues: CASSLPGTGEGGYTF. The DNA of the CDR3 is TGTGCCAGCAGCCTCCCGGGGACAGGGGAGGGTGGCTACACCTTC.